The 5 T cell receptor beta chains below come from one sample, sequenced in a study of beta chain features in type 1 diabetes. Sequencing targeted expressed TCRB transcripts, as all isolated RNA had been reverse transcribed. Clones were sequenced by immunoSEQ multiplex PCR, and TCRdb holds only the in-frame ones, with some missing. The sample holds about 240,000 clones; less than 35% are singletons and the top ten take approximately 4%. The sequenced sample consisted of central memory CD4+ T cells from blood. These receptors originate from a man aged 30 to 45 in good health.

The table lists this clone with a few counts. V gene TRBV9 combines with J gene TRBJ1-1; possibly TRBD1 for D (5 bases). Germline lookup yields CDR1 SGDLS and CDR2 YYNGEE. This CDR3 contains 14 residues. Deletions cut 0 bases from V and 7 bases from J, with 13 bases between. CDR3 loop: CASSVAGGLGEAFF. Here the CDR3 DNA reads TGTGCCAGCAGCGTAGCGGGGGGATTGGGTGAAGCTTTCTTT.

J is TRBJ2-3 and V is TRBV10-3, with D unresolved. CDR1 is ENHRY and CDR2 is SYGVKD in the germline V gene. Trimming removed 4 bases at V and 1 base at J, with 9 bases between. This CDR3 has 14 residues. The DNA of the CDR3 is TGTGCCATCAGTGGTGGGAAGGGCACAGATACGCAGTATTTT. Amino acid sequence: CAISGGKGTDTQYF.

This chain links TRBV4-2 with TRBJ1-1, with 7 bases that match TRBD1. The V segment lost 2 bases and the J segment 4 bases; nucleotides outside the gene matches: 7. Germline lookup yields CDR1 LGHNA and CDR2 YNFKEQ. The CDR3 length is 15 residues. The CDR3 nucleotides read TGTGCCAGCAGCCAACCGGGACAGACCGGCACTGAAGCTTTCTTT. This codes for CASSQPGQTGTEAFF.

The chain has TRBV7-2 and TRBJ1-1, with D possibly TRBD1 on 5 matching bases. The ends were cut back, 1 base at V and 5 bases at J, with 17 bases in the middle. The germline gives CDR1 SGHTA, CDR2 FQGNSA. This CDR3 spans 16 amino acids. CDR3 in DNA: TGTGCCAGCAGCTTAGTGGTGGGCGCCGGGGGAACTGAAGCTTTCTTT. Amino acids: CASSLVVGAGGTEAFF. The complete variable domain, with remaining parts taken from reference TRBV7-2 and TRBJ1-1, reads GAGVSQSPSNKVTEKGKDVELRCDPISGHTALYWYRQSLGQGLEFLIYFQGNSAPDKSGLPSDRFSAERTGGSVSTLTIQRTQQEDSAVYLCASSLVVGAGGTEAFFGQGTRLTVV.

A few counts support this clone. The rearrangement joins TRBV5-1 to TRBJ2-5; TRBD2 matches at 7 bases. After removal of 4 bases from V and 1 base from J, the junction contained 7 bases not matched to a gene. The CDR3 spans 15 residues. CDR1 and CDR2 (germline): SGHRS, YFSETQ. The chain's CDR3 is CASSPELAFQETQYF. CDR3 nucleotide sequence: TGCGCCAGCAGCCCAGAACTAGCGTTCCAAGAGACCCAGTACTTC.